Below, 8 T cell receptor beta chains from the same sample are listed, as sequenced in a study of early T cells in non-severe SARS-CoV-2 infection. TCRdb reanalysed the 5' RACE reads using MiXCR and keeps one entry per CDR3 protein. The sample consists of about 43,000 distinct CDR3 sequences, roughly a tenth of them appearing once. Sequencing was carried out using whole blood. Every receptor here comes from an adult who was a healthcare worker with PCR-confirmed SARS-CoV-2 infection or an uninfected control (not recorded which).

In this sample, this clonotype turned up many times. The chain employs TRBV29-1 and TRBJ2-2; 8 bases fit TRBD1. The CDR3 spans 14 residues. The germline V gene encodes CDR1 SQVTM and CDR2 ANQGSEA. The V gene end was trimmed by 6 bases and the J gene end by 4 bases; junction bases not matched to a gene: 7. DNA for the CDR3: TGCAGCGTGAGGACAGGGCAGAGCACCGGGGAGCTGTTTTTT. Protein product: CSVRTGQSTGELFF.

This clonotype came up a few times. The genes are TRBV20-1 and TRBJ1-3; D ambiguous. V dropped 5 bases and J dropped 2 bases, with 16 bases sitting between them. Per germline, CDR1 DFQATT and CDR2 SNEGSKA (reference sequence). This CDR3 has 15 residues. The CDR3 coding sequence is TGCAGTGCTCCGCGAGGGAGGATACCTGGAAACACCATATATTTT. Translating gives CSAPRGRIPGNTIYF.

CDR3 loop: CASSQDSTPSYEQYF. The CDR3 coding sequence is TGTGCCAGCAGCCAAGATTCTACTCCGTCCTACGAGCAGTACTTC. The chain carries TRBV3-1 and TRBJ2-7; D remains unclear. V lost 0 bases and J 1 base, leaving 10 bases between the germline ends. The germline CDR1 and CDR2 sequences are LGHDT and YNNKEL (reference sequence). CDR3 length: 15 residues.

This clonotype was counted many times. CDR3 in amino acids: CASSPDSAIGYTF. CDR3 sequence (DNA): TGTGCCAGCAGCCCCGACAGCGCCATAGGCTACACCTTC. V usage is TRBV7-9 and J usage is TRBJ1-2; a possible D gene is TRBD1 (5 bases). V was shortened by 5 bases and J by 8 bases, with 15 bases between the two germline ends. Germline loops: CDR1 SEHNR, CDR2 FQNEAQ (reference sequence). The CDR3 runs 13 residues. The full variable domain, completed using reference TRBV7-9 and TRBJ1-2, is DTGVSQNPRHKITKRGQNVTFRCDPISEHNRLYWYRQTLGQGPEFLTYFQNEAQLEKSRLLSDRFSAERPKGSFSTLEIQRTEQGDSAMYLCASSPDSAIGYTFGSGTRLTVV.

The rearrangement links TRBV7-3 to TRBJ2-5; D unclear. Germline V lookup: CDR1 SGHTA, CDR2 FQGTGA. This CDR3 spans 14 amino acids. V lost 5 bases and J 3 bases, leaving 13 bases between the germline ends. CDR3 residues: CASSPELNKETQYF. In DNA, the CDR3 is TGTGCCAGCAGCCCCGAACTAAACAAAGAGACCCAGTACTTC.

For the CDR3, the DNA is TGTGCCAGCAGCCAGACTGGCGAAAACATTCAGTACTTC. Translated, it gives CASSQTGENIQYF. V gene TRBV3-1 combines with J gene TRBJ2-4; D remains unclear. V was cut by 3 bases and J by 5 bases, with 8 bases left in between. The CDR3 totals 13 residues. In germline, CDR1 is LGHDT, CDR2 YNNKEL (reference sequence).

This chain joins TRBV2 and TRBJ1-1, with a weak D call TRBD1 (6 bases). Trimming removed 7 bases from V and 3 bases from J, with 15 bases in between. The CDR3 loop spans 14 amino acids. Germline V gene data show CDR1 as SNHLY and CDR2 as FYNNEI. As DNA, the CDR3 is TGTGCCAGCAAGGTAGACAGGATCTACACTGAAGCTTTCTTT. This gives the protein CASKVDRIYTEAFF. The entire variable domain, with the rest obtained from reference TRBV2 and TRBJ1-1, is as follows: EPEVTQTPSHQVTQMGQEVILRCVPISNHLYFYWYRQILGQKVEFLVSFYNNEISEKSEIFDDQFSVERPDGSNFTLKIRSTKLEDSAMYFCASKVDRIYTEAFFGQGTRLTVV.

The genes are TRBV10-1 and TRBJ2-2; D possibly corresponds to TRBD1 (7 bases). Germline CDR1 reads WNHNN; CDR2 reads SYGVQD (reference sequence). There are 13 residues in the CDR3. Trimming stripped 10 bases from V and 4 bases from J, with 13 bases between. This CDR3 reads CATRQGGTGELFF. The CDR3 bases are TGCGCCACGCGACAGGGAGGCACCGGGGAGCTGTTTTTT.